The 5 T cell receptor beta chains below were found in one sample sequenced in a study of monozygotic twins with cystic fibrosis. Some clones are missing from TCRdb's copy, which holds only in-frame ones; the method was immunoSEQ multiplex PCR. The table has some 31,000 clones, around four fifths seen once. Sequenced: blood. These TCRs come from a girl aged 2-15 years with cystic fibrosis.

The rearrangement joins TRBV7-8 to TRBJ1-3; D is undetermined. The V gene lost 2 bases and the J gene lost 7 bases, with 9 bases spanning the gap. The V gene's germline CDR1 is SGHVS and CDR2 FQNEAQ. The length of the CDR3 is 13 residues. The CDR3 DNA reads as TGTGCCAGCAGCTTAATCCCCGTGAACACCATATATTTT. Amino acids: CASSLIPVNTIYF.

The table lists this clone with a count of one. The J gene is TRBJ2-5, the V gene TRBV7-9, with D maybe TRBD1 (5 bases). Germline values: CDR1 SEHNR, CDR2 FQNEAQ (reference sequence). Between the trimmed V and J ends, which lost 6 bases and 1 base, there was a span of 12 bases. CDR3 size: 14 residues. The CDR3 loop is CASSFQGFQETQYF. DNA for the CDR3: TGTGCCAGCAGTTTTCAGGGCTTCCAAGAGACCCAGTACTTC.

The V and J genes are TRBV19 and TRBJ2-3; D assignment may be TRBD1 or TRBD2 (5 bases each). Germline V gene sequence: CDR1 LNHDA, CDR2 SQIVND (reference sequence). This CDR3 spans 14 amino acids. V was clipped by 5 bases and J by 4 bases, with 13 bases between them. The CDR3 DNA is TGTGCCAGTAGTTCCCCGGGGCGCTCAGATACGCAGTATTTT. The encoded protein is CASSSPGRSDTQYF.

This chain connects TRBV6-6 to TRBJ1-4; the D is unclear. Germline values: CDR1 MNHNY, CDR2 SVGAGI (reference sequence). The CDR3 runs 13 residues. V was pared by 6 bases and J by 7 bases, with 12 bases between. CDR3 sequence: CASRNTLGEKLFF. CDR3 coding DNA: TGTGCCAGCAGAAATACACTCGGTGAAAAACTGTTTTTT.

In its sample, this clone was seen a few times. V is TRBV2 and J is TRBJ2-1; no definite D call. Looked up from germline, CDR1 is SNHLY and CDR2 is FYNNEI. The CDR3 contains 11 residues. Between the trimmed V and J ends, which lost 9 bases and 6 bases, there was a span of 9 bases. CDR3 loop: CASSQRNEQFF. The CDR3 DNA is TGTGCCAGTTCTCAGCGCAATGAGCAGTTCTTC.